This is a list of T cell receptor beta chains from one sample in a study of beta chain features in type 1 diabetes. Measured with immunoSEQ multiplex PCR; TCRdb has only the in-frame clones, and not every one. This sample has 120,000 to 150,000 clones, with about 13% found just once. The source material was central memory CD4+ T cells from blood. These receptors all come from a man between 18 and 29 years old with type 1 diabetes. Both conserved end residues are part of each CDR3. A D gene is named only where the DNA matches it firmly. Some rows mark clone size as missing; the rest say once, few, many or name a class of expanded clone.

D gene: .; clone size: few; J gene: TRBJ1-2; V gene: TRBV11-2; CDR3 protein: CASSFEGDGYTF; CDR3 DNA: TGTGCCAGCAGCTTCGAGGGGGATGGCTACACCTTC
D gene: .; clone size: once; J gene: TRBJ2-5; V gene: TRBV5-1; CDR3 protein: CASSLAPGEETQYF; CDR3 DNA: TGCGCCAGCAGCTTGGCTCCGGGGGAAGAGACCCAGTACTTC
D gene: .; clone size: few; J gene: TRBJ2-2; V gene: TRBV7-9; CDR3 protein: CASSFQPGAGELFF; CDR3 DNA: TGTGCCAGCAGCTTCCAACCGGGGGCCGGGGAGCTGTTTTTT
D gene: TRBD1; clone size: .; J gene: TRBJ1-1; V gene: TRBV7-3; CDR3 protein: CASSSQGSTEAFF; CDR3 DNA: TGTGCCAGTTCCTCACAGGGGAGTACTGAAGCTTTCTTT
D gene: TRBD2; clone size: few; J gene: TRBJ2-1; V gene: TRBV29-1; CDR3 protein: CSVTSGSSYNEQFF; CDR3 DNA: TGCAGCGTGACTAGCGGGAGCTCCTACAATGAGCAGTTCTTC
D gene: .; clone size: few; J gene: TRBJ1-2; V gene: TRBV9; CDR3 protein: CASSVEGPRQGGYTF; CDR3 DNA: TGTGCCAGCAGCGTAGAGGGGCCGAGGCAGGGTGGCTACACCTTC
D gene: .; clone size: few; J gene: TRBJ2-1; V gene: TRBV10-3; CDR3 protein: CAISDRTLNEQFF; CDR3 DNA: TGTGCCATCAGTGACCGGACTCTCAATGAGCAGTTCTTC
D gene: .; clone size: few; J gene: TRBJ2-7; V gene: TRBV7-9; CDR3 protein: CASSSAYEQYF; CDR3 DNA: TGTGCCAGCAGCTCGGCGTACGAGCAGTACTTC
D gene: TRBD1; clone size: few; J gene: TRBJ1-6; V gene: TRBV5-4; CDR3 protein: CASSLAQGAGSPLHF; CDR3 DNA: TGTGCCAGCAGCTTGGCACAGGGGGCGGGTTCACCCCTCCACTTT
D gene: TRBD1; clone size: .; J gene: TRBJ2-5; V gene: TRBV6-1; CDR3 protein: CASKRGRAETQYF; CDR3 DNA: TGTGCCAGCAAGAGGGGGCGAGCGGAGACCCAGTACTTC